A single sample is the source of the 11 T cell receptor beta chains below, sequenced in a study of blood T cell repertoires in COVID-19. The data were produced by immunoSEQ multiplex PCR, yet TCRdb's version contains in-frame clones alone and is incomplete. The table includes some 180,000 clones, more than 75% detected once. Sample: peripheral blood. These TCRs come from a woman aged 40 to 50 with COVID-19, enrolled during active disease.

V usage is TRBV6-2 or TRBV6-3 and J usage is TRBJ2-7, with 10 bases aligning to TRBD2. Looked up from germline, CDR1 is MNHEY and CDR2 is SVGEGT. V gave up 0 bases and J gave up 3 bases; unmatched junction bases: 2. The CDR3 has 15 residues. CDR3 sequence reads: CASSYSRTSGYEQYF. In DNA form, the CDR3 reads TGTGCCAGCAGTTACTCGAGGACTAGCGGCTACGAGCAGTACTTC.

J is TRBJ2-6 and V is TRBV4-1; maybe TRBD2 (5 bases). This CDR3 region has 16 residues. The V end lost 0 bases, the J end lost 2 bases, and 8 bases lay between the germline ends. Germline CDR1 reads MGHRA; CDR2 reads YSYEKL. The CDR3 nucleotides are TGCGCCAGCAGCCAAGATGCCGGGGCTGGGGCCAACGTCCTGACTTTC. Translation: CASSQDAGAGANVLTF.

The chain is built from TRBV9 and TRBJ2-7; possible D gene TRBD1, 6 bases. CDR3 length: 13 amino acids. Trimming took off 3 bases at V and 6 bases at J, with 13 bases between the two ends. Germline lookup yields CDR1 SGDLS and CDR2 YYNGEE. CDR3 nucleotide sequence: TGTGCCAGCAGCGCTGCATTACAGGGCGAGCAGTACTTC. Amino acids: CASSAALQGEQYF.

The chain couples TRBV6-2 or TRBV6-3 to TRBJ2-5; tentatively, D is TRBD2 (5 bases). Germline-derived CDR1 and CDR2 are MNHEY and SVGEGT. The V end lost 5 bases, the J end lost 8 bases, and 12 bases lay between the germline ends. This CDR3 has 12 residues. The CDR3 reads CASSGEPRTQYF. Here the CDR3 DNA reads TGTGCCAGCAGTGGGGAGCCGAGAACCCAGTACTTC.

The rearrangement uses TRBV6-5 and TRBJ1-1, with D perhaps matching TRBD1 (6 bases). The CDR3 is 14 amino acids. V was pared by 8 bases and J by 3 bases, with 16 bases between. Germline assignment: CDR1 MNHEY and CDR2 SVGAGI. The CDR3 sequence: CASSGGVMDTEAFF. CDR3 coding DNA: TGTGCCAGCTCTGGGGGCGTGATGGACACTGAAGCTTTCTTT.

This clone has only a few counts. This sequence joins TRBV27 and TRBJ1-2; TRBD1 aligns across 7 bases. The germline V gene has CDR1 MNHEY and CDR2 SMNVEV (reference sequence). The trim removed 3 bases at V and 4 bases at J, leaving 11 bases unmatched. The CDR3 contains 16 residues. The chain's CDR3 is CASSFAPSDRAYGYTF. The CDR3, as DNA: TGTGCCAGCAGTTTCGCCCCTTCCGACAGGGCCTATGGCTACACCTTC.

The J gene is TRBJ1-1, the V gene TRBV3-1 (or the pseudogene TRBV3-2); D unresolved. With 0 bases removed from V and 9 bases from J, the gap between germline ends came to 8 bases. The CDR3 covers 12 residues. Germline CDR1 is LGHDT and CDR2 is YNNKEL (reference sequence). The CDR3 bases are TGTGCCAGCAGCCAAGAGGGAGTTAAAGCTTTCTTT. Protein sequence: CASSQEGVKAFF.

The sample holds a few counts of this clone. The chain is built from TRBV25-1 and TRBJ1-4, with 8 positions matching TRBD1. Unmatched junction bases numbered 10, after V lost 6 bases and J lost 7 bases. Germline CDR1 reads MGHDK; CDR2 reads SYGVNS. The CDR3 consists of 15 residues. The CDR3 DNA follows: TGTGCCAGCAGGGACAGGGATTGGTTCCCTGAAAAACTGTTTTTT. Protein: CASRDRDWFPEKLFF. Supplemented by reference TRBV25-1 and TRBJ1-4, the full variable domain reads EADIYQTPRYLVIGTGKKITLECSQTMGHDKMYWYQQDPGMELHLIHYSYGVNSTEKGDLSSESTVSRIRTEHFPLTLESARPSHTSQYLCASRDRDWFPEKLFFGSGTQLSVL.

The chain carries TRBV12-5 and TRBJ2-6; maybe TRBD1 (6 bases). Germline lookup yields CDR1 LGHNT and CDR2 FRNRAP. V shed 1 base and J shed 0 bases, with 10 bases lying between them. The CDR3 spans 17 residues. The CDR3 sequence is CASGLGTEFSGANVLTF. CDR3 DNA sequence: TGTGCTAGTGGTTTGGGGACAGAGTTCTCTGGGGCCAACGTCCTGACTTTC. The whole variable domain, remainder taken from reference TRBV12-5 and TRBJ2-6, is DARVTQTPRHKVTEMGQEVTMRCQPILGHNTVFWYRQTMMQGLELLAYFRNRAPLDDSGMPKDRFSAEMPDATLATLKIQPSEPRDSAVYFCASGLGTEFSGANVLTFGAGSRLTVL.

The chain employs TRBV7-9 and TRBJ1-3, with a tentative D call TRBD1 (5 bases). Germline V CDR1 and CDR2: SEHNR, FQNEAQ (reference sequence). V lost 3 bases to trimming and J lost 4 bases, with 16 bases between them. This CDR3 region has 16 residues. CDR3 bases: TGTGCCAGCAGCTTCCCGACAGCATCACCGGGAAACACCATATATTTT. It codes for CASSFPTASPGNTIYF.

V usage is TRBV7-9 and J usage is TRBJ2-7, with a weak D call TRBD1 (5 bases). CDR3 length: 12 residues. The germline V gene has CDR1 SEHNR and CDR2 FQNEAQ (reference sequence). The V end lost 10 bases, the J end lost 6 bases, and 16 bases lay between the germline ends. This CDR3 is CATDSQVFEQYF. Written as DNA, the CDR3 is TGTGCCACTGATTCACAGGTCTTCGAGCAGTACTTC.